The sequence of this T cell receptor (beta chain) was determined in a study of CD8+CD57+ T cells in acquired aplastic anemia. Regarding the study as a whole: Patient and control CD8+ Simpson's diversity was not significantly different. Over 25 shared CD8+ CDR3s appeared highly expressed within patients' immunodominant clones.

All sequencing subjects had displayed CD8+CD57+ cell expansion on flow cytometry. The study profiled TCR beta VDJ and CDR3 using genomic DNA as template. One entry per CDR3 protein, called by TCRdb with MiXCR from the reads. The repertoire consists of some 180,000 distinct CDR3 sequences, with 50% to 65% occurring once and the leading ten covering approximately 40%. CDR1 KGHDR and CDR2 SFDVKD come from the germline V gene. With 9 bases removed from V and 9 bases from J, the gap between germline ends came to 11 bases. This CDR3 comprises 11 residues. With regard to this clonotype: Antigen specificity is unknown.

The origin of this receptor is a human donor with aplastic anemia. This chain joins TRBV24-1 and TRBJ1-5; D is unclear. Sequencing was performed on sorted CD4+, CD8+, or CD8+CD57+ T cells (not recorded which) from PBMCs. CDR3 DNA sequence: TGTGCCACCCGAGGGAGGGTGCCCCAGCATTTT. Encoded protein: CATRGRVPQHF.